Described below is a single T cell receptor beta chain sequence and its context. Using immunoSEQ multiplex PCR, the repertoire was profiled, and TCRdb retains in-frame clones only, with some absent. The sample has about 160,000 clones, about 94% seen once; the top ten hold roughly 8.4%. The germline gives CDR1 MNHEY, CDR2 SVGEGT. The CDR3 is 16 residues long. Trimming took 0 bases from V and 4 from J, leaving 13 bases between them. This entry comes from a study of control samples from healthy donors and cancer patients. Sequencing was carried out using blood. The chain has TRBV6-2 or TRBV6-3 and TRBJ2-1; D is undetermined. The receptor's source is a woman aged 40 to 50 in good health. The CDR3 is CASSYSFQTKYNEQFF. In DNA, the CDR3 is TGTGCCAGCAGTTACTCCTTCCAGACAAAATACAATGAGCAGTTCTTC.